These T cell receptor beta chains were read from a single sample in a study of OX40 agonist ivuxolimab in advanced cancers. Only in-frame clones appear in the TCRdb table, and some are missing; sequencing was by immunoSEQ multiplex PCR. The sample contains roughly 90,000 clones, under 95% of which appear only once. The specimen comprised CD4+ or CD8+ T cells sorted from blood, sampled in a trial of the OX40 agonist ivuxolimab. These receptors all come from an adult with an advanced solid tumor such as melanoma, head and neck, liver or kidney cancer. Each CDR3 is given with its conserved first and last residue. The D gene is left open where the match is weak. Rows give clone size only sometimes, using once, few, many, or a class for an expanded clone.

D | size | J | V | DNA | CDR3
TRBD1 | . | TRBJ2-7 | TRBV6-6 | TGTGCCAGCAGTTACCCCGGACAGGACTACGAGCAGTACTTC | CASSYPGQDYEQYF
. | . | TRBJ1-1 | TRBV28 | TGTGCCAGCAGTTTGATCCGGGGTAACACTGAAGCTTTCTTT | CASSLIRGNTEAFF
. | . | TRBJ2-1 | TRBV27 | TGTGCCAGCAGGAGACTGGGTAGCTCCTACAATGAGCAGTTCTTC | CASRRLGSSYNEQFF
TRBD2 | . | TRBJ2-2 | TRBV6-6 | TGTGCCAGCAGTTCCCTCCCGGGGGGCGGGGAGCTGTTTTTT | CASSSLPGGGELFF
. | . | TRBJ2-1 | TRBV7-9 | TGTGCCAGCAGCTTAGGCGGGGGCCCGTACAATGAGCAGTTCTTC | CASSLGGGPYNEQFF
TRBD2 | once | TRBJ2-1 | TRBV5-1 | TGCGCCAGCAGCCCTGGACTAGAAGGTGAGCAGTTCTTC | CASSPGLEGEQFF
TRBD1 | . | TRBJ1-2 | TRBV7-3 | TGTGCCAGCAGCCCGGCAGGGGGGCGGAACTATGGCTACACCTTC | CASSPAGGRNYGYTF
TRBD2 | . | TRBJ2-1 | TRBV5-6 | TGTGCCAGCAGCTTGGGAGCGGGAGGTTACAATGAGCAGTTCTTC | CASSLGAGGYNEQFF
. | . | TRBJ2-3 | TRBV5-6 | TGTGCCAGCAGCTTGGAGGGCACAGATACGCAGTATTTT | CASSLEGTDTQYF
. | . | TRBJ2-7 | TRBV10-2 | TGCGCCAGCCTGGGTTTCAGCTCCTACGAGCAGTACTTC | CASLGFSSYEQYF
. | . | TRBJ2-5 | TRBV27 | TGTGCCAGCAGTTTCGGGCGGTTCCAAGAGACCCAGTACTTC | CASSFGRFQETQYF
. | . | TRBJ2-7 | TRBV4-1 | TGCGCCAGCAGCCAAGATAACGGGCGGGCCTACGAGCAGTACTTC | CASSQDNGRAYEQYF
. | few | TRBJ1-1 | TRBV7-9 | TGTGCCAGCAGCTTAGGACGGACCCAGGACACTGAAGCTTTCTTT | CASSLGRTQDTEAFF
. | few | TRBJ1-5 | TRBV27 | TGTGCCAGCAGTCCTTCGGGACTGCAGCCCCAGCATTTT | CASSPSGLQPQHF
TRBD2 | . | TRBJ2-7 | TRBV7-2 | TGTGCCAGCAGCTTAGTCTTTGGGACTAGCGGGAGGCCGGCCTACGAGCAGTACTTC | CASSLVFGTSGRPAYEQYF
. | . | TRBJ2-7 | TRBV7-9 | TGTGCCAGCAGCTTAGTATCCTACGAGCAGTACTTC | CASSLVSYEQYF
. | . | TRBJ1-5 | TRBV6-6 | TGTGCCAGCAGTTACGGGGGCGTATCGAGCAATCAGCCCCAGCATTTT | CASSYGGVSSNQPQHF
. | . | TRBJ1-1 | TRBV6-5 | TGTGCCAGCAGTAATACCGGGACGGAGAACACTGAAGCTTTCTTT | CASSNTGTENTEAFF
. | . | TRBJ1-1 | TRBV6-1 | TGTGCCAGCAGTGAAGTGGCGCCCCCCACTGAAGCTTTCTTT | CASSEVAPPTEAFF
TRBD1 | . | TRBJ2-7 | TRBV12-5 | TGTGCTAGTGGTCAGGGGGTGGGAACCTACGAGCAGTACTTC | CASGQGVGTYEQYF
TRBD1 | . | TRBJ2-5 | TRBV19 | TGTGCCACCACCCCCCGCCAGGGGGTGTGGGAGACCCAGTACTTC | CATTPRQGVWETQYF
. | . | TRBJ1-1 | TRBV5-1 | TGCGCCAGCAGCTTGGGTGGTGGCTCGAACACTGAAGCTTTCTTT | CASSLGGGSNTEAFF
TRBD2 | . | TRBJ2-7 | TRBV11-2 | TGTGCCAGCAGCCGGAACGGACTAGCGGGTCCCTACGAGCAGTACTTC | CASSRNGLAGPYEQYF
TRBD1 | once | TRBJ1-3 | TRBV30 | TGTGCCTGGGGGACGGGACAGGGAAGAAACACCATATATTTT | CAWGTGQGRNTIYF
. | . | TRBJ1-2 | TRBV2 | TGTGCCAGCAGTGACGGGTGGAATGGCTACACCTTC | CASSDGWNGYTF
TRBD2 | once | TRBJ2-7 | TRBV9 | TGTGCCAGCAGCCCCCGATTAGCGGGTTGGTACGAGCAGTACTTC | CASSPRLAGWYEQYF
TRBD1 | medium-sized | TRBJ1-2 | TRBV6-6 | TGTGCCAGCAGCAAGGACAGGGGAGGCTACACCTTC | CASSKDRGGYTF
. | . | TRBJ1-1 | TRBV19 | TGTGCCAGTAGTTCGCAGGGTACCGAAGCTTTCTTT | CASSSQGTEAFF
. | . | TRBJ2-7 | TRBV16 | TGTGCCAGCAGCCAATTGGAAAAGCACTACGAGCAGTACTTC | CASSQLEKHYEQYF
TRBD1 | once | TRBJ1-6 | TRBV25-1 | TGTGCCAGCAGTCAAGACAGGGAGGGTTCACCCCTCCACTTT | CASSQDREGSPLHF
. | . | TRBJ2-5 | TRBV21-1 | TGTGCCCCAGGGCAGTCCCAAGAGACCCAGTACTTC | CAPGQSQETQYF
TRBD1 | . | TRBJ2-1 | TRBV27 | TGTGCCAGCAGTTCACAGGGGAGCTCCTACAATGAGCAGTTCTTC | CASSSQGSSYNEQFF
. | once | TRBJ2-7 | TRBV18 | TGTGCCAGCTCACCGGCGAAGATCTACGAGCAGTACTTC | CASSPAKIYEQYF
. | . | TRBJ2-1 | TRBV9 | TGTGCCAGCAGCCTCCTGGGGGACAATGAGCAGTTCTTC | CASSLLGDNEQFF
. | . | TRBJ2-1 | TRBV13 | TGTGCCAGCAGCTACGACAGGTTAGGAGGCTCCTACAATGAGCAGTTCTTC | CASSYDRLGGSYNEQFF
. | . | TRBJ1-5 | TRBV9 | TGTGCCAGCAGCGTATTTGCAGAGACCGATAGCAATCAGCCCCAGCATTTT | CASSVFAETDSNQPQHF
. | . | TRBJ2-1 | TRBV5-1 | TGCGCCAGCAGCCCGAGGAACAGGAAAAGCTCCTACAATGAGCAGTTCTTC | CASSPRNRKSSYNEQFF
. | . | TRBJ1-1 | TRBV19 | TGTGCCAGTAGTATAACTCCCGAGGGCACTGAAGCTTTCTTT | CASSITPEGTEAFF
TRBD1 | . | TRBJ1-1 | TRBV19 | TGTGCCAGTAGTATAGCGGGGACAGGGCTGAACACTGAAGCTTTCTTT | CASSIAGTGLNTEAFF
. | . | TRBJ1-1 | TRBV27 | TGTGCCAGCAGCAGGGTGGGAGACACTGAAGCTTTCTTT | CASSRVGDTEAFF
. | . | TRBJ2-5 | TRBV28 | TGTGCCAGCAGTTCCGGAGGGCCCCCAGAGACCCAGTACTTC | CASSSGGPPETQYF
. | . | TRBJ1-5 | TRBV25-1 | TGTGCCAGCAGTGGCGGGACAATCAATCAGCCCCAGCATTTT | CASSGGTINQPQHF
. | . | TRBJ1-2 | TRBV27 | TGTGCCAGCAGTTTTATGGGAGTCAGGGAAGCTGGCTACACCTTC | CASSFMGVREAGYTF
TRBD2 | once | TRBJ2-7 | TRBV5-1 | TGCGCCAGCAGCTTTATGACTAGCGGTCGCTACGAGCAGTACTTC | CASSFMTSGRYEQYF
TRBD1 | . | TRBJ2-5 | TRBV11-3 | TGTGCCAGCAGCTTAAGGGACAGAGGTAGCCAGGAGACCCAGTACTTC | CASSLRDRGSQETQYF